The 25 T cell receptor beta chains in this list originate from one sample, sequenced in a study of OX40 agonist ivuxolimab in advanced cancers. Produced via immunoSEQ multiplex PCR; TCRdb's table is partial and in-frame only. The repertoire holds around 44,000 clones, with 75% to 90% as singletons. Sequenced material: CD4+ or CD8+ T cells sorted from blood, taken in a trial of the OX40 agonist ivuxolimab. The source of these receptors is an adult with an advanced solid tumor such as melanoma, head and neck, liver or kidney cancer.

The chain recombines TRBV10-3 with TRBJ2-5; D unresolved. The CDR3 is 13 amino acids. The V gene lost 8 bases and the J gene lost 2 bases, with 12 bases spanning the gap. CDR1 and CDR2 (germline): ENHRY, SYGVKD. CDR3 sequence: CAIGSRTQETQYF. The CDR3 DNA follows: TGTGCCATCGGGTCTCGGACGCAAGAGACCCAGTACTTC.

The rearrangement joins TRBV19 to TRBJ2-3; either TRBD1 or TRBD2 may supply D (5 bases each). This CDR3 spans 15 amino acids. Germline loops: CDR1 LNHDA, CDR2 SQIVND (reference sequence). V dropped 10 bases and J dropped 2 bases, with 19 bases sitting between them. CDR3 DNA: TGTGCCACCCAACGCGGGCAGGGAAACACAGATACGCAGTATTTT. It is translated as CATQRGQGNTDTQYF. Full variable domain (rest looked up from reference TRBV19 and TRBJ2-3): DGGITQSPKYLFRKEGQNVTLSCEQNLNHDAMYWYRQDPGQGLRLIYYSQIVNDFQKGDIAEGYSVSREKKESFPLTVTSAQKNPTAFYLCATQRGQGNTDTQYFGPGTRLTVL.

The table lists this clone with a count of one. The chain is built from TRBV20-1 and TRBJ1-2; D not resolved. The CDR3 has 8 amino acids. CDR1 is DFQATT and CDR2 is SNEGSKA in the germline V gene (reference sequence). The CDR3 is CIERGYTF. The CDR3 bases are TGCATTGAGCGAGGCTACACCTTC.

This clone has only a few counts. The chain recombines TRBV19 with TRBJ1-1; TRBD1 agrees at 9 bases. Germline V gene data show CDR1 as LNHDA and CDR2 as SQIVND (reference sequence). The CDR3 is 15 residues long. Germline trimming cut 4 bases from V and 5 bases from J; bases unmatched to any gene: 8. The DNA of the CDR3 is TGTGCCAGTAGTACGGGACAGGGTTCGGGGACTGAAGCTTTCTTT. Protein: CASSTGQGSGTEAFF.

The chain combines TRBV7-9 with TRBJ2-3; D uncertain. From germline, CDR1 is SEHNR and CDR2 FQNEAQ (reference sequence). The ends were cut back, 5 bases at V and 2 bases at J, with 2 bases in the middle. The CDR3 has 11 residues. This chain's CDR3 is CASSDTDTQYF. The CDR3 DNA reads TGTGCCAGCAGCGACACAGATACGCAGTATTTT.

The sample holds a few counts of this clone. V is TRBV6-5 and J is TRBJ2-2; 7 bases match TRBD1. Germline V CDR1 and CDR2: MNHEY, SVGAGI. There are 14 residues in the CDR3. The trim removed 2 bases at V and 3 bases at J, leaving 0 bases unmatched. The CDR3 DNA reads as TGTGCCAGCAGTTACGGACAGGACACCGGGGAGCTGTTTTTT. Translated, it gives CASSYGQDTGELFF.

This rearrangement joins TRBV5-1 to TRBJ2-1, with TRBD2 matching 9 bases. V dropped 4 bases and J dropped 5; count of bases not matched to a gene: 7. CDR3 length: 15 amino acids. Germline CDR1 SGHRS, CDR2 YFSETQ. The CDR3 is CASSPTGTSNNEQFF. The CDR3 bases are TGCGCCAGCAGCCCCACCGGGACTAGCAACAATGAGCAGTTCTTC. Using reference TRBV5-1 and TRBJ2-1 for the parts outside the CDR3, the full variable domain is KAGVTQTPRYLIKTRGQQVTLSCSPISGHRSVSWYQQTPGQGLQFLFEYFSETQRNKGNFPGRFSGRQFSNSRSEMNVSTLELGDSALYLCASSPTGTSNNEQFFGPGTRLTVL.

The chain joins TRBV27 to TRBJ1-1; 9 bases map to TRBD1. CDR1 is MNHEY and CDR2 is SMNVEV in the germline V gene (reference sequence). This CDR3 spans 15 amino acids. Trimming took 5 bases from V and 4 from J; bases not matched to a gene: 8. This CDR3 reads CASSRHRGPRTEAFF. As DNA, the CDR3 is TGTGCCAGCAGTCGACACAGGGGGCCTCGCACTGAAGCTTTCTTT.

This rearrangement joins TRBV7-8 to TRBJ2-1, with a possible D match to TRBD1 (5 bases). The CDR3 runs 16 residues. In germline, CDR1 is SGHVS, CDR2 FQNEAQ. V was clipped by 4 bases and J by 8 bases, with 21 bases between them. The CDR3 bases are TGTGCCAGCAGCTCCCCTCTGGGGCCCTTGGTTCATGAGCAGTTCTTC. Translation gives CASSSPLGPLVHEQFF.

CDR3 DNA: TGTGCCAGCAGTTCCCTTGGACTAGCGTTAAAAGAGACCCAGTACTTC. This codes for CASSSLGLALKETQYF. This rearrangement joins TRBV2 to TRBJ2-5, with TRBD2 matching 9 bases. J gave up 3 bases and V 5 bases, and 10 bases lay outside the gene matches. CDR1 SNHLY and CDR2 FYNNEI come from the germline V gene. The CDR3 is 16 residues long.

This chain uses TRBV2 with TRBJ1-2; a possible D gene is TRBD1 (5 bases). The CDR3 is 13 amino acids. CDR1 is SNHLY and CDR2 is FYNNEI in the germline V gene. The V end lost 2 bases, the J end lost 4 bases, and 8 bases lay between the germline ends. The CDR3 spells CASSERGGYGYTF. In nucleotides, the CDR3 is TGTGCCAGCAGTGAAAGGGGCGGCTATGGCTACACCTTC.

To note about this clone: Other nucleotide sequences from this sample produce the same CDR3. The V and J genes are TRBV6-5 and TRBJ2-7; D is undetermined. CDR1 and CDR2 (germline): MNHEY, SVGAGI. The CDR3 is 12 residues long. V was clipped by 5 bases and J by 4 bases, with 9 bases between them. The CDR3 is CASSKTDYEQYF. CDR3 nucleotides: TGTGCCAGCAGTAAGACTGATTACGAGCAGTACTTC.

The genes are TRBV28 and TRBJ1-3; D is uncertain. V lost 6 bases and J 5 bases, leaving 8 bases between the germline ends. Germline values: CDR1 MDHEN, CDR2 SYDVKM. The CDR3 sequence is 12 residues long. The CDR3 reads CASSGRRNTIYF. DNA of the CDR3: TGTGCCAGCAGCGGACGGCGAAACACCATATATTTT.

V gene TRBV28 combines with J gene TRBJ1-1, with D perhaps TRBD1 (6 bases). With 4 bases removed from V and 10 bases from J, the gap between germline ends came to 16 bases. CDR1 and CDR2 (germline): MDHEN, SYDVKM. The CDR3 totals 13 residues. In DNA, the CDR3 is TGTGCCAGCAGTTCGCTCCCGGGAGGGGGAGCTTTCTTT. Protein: CASSSLPGGGAFF.

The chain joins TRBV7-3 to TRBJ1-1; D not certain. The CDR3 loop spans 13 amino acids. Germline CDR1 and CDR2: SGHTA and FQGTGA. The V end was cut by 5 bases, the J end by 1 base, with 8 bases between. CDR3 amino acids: CASSPGPNTEAFF. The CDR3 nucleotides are TGTGCCAGCAGCCCAGGACCGAACACTGAAGCTTTCTTT.

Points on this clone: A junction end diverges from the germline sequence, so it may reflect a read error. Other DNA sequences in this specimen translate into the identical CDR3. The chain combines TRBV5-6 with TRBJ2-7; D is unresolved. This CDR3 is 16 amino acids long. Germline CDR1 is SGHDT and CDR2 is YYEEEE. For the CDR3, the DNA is TGTGCCAGCAGCTTGGAGTTTGCCTACGGCCCCTATGAGCAGTACTTC. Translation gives CASSLEFAYGPYEQYF.

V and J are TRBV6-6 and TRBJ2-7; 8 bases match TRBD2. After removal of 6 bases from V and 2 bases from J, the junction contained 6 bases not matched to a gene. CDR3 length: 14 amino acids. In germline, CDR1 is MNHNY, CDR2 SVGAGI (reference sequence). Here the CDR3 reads CASSRGGLTYEQYF. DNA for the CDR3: TGTGCCAGCAGCCGGGGGGGGCTAACCTACGAGCAGTACTTC.

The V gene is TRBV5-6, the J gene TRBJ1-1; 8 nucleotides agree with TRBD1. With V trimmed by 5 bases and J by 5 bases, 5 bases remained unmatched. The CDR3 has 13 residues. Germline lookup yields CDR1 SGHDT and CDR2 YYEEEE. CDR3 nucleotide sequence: TGTGCCAGCAGTTCCAGGGGGCGAACTGAAGCTTTCTTT. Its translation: CASSSRGRTEAFF.

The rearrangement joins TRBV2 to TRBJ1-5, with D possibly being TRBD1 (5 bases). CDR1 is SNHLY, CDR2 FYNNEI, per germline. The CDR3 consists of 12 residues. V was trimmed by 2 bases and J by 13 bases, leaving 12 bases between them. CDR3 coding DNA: TGTGCCAGCAGTGAACAGGGACGGGGTCAGCATTTT. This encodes CASSEQGRGQHF.

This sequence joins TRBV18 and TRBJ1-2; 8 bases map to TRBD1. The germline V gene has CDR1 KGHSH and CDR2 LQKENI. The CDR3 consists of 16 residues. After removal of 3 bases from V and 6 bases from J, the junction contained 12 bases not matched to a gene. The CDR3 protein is CASSPTDRGRMDGYTF. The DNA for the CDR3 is TGTGCCAGCTCACCTACTGACAGGGGTAGGATGGATGGCTACACCTTC. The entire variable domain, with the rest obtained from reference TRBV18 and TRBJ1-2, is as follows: NAGVMQNPRHLVRRRGQEARLRCSPMKGHSHVYWYRQLPEEGLKFMVYLQKENIIDESGMPKERFSAEFPKEGPSILRIQQVVRGDSAAYFCASSPTDRGRMDGYTFGSGTRLTVV.

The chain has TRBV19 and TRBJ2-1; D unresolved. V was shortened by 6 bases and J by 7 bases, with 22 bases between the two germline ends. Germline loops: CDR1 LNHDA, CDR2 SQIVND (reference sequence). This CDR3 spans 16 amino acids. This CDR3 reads CASRADVLVGSNEQFF. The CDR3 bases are TGTGCCAGTAGGGCGGACGTGTTAGTAGGTTCGAATGAGCAGTTCTTC. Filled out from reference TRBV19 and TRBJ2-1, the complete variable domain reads DGGITQSPKYLFRKEGQNVTLSCEQNLNHDAMYWYRQDPGQGLRLIYYSQIVNDFQKGDIAEGYSVSREKKESFPLTVTSAQKNPTAFYLCASRADVLVGSNEQFFGPGTRLTVL.

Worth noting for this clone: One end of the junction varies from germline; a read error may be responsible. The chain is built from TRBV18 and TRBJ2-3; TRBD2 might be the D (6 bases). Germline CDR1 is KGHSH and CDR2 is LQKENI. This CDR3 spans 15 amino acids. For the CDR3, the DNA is TGTGCCAGCTCACCCAGGTTTAGCGGCACGGATACGCAGTATTTT. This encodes CASSPRFSGTDTQYF. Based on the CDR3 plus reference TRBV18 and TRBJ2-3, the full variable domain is NAGVMQNPRHLVRRRGQEARLRCSPMKGHSHVYWYRQLPEEGLKFMVYLQKENIIDESGMPKERFSAEFPKEGPSILRIQQVVRGDSAAYFCASSPRFSGTDTQYFGPGTRLTVL.

The CDR3 loop is CASSETASRKTQYF. CDR3 in DNA: TGCGCCAGCAGTGAGACGGCGTCTCGGAAGACCCAGTACTTC. The rearrangement links TRBV10-1 to TRBJ2-5, with D hard to call. CDR1 is WNHNN and CDR2 is SYGVQD in the germline V gene (reference sequence). CDR3 size: 14 residues. V was clipped by 2 bases and J by 6 bases, with 13 bases between them.

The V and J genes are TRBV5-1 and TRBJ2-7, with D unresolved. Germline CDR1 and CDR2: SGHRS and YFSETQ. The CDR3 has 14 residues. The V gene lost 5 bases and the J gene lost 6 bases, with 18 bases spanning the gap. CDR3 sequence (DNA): TGCGCCAGCAGTTACCGGCAGGCCAACGCCGAGCAGTACTTC. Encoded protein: CASSYRQANAEQYF.

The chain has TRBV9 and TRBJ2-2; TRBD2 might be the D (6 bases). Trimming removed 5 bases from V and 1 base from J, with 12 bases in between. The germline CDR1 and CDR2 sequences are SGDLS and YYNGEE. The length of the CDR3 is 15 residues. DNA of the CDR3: TGTGCCAGCAGGCGGGGACCACAGAACACCGGGGAGCTGTTTTTT. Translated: CASRRGPQNTGELFF.